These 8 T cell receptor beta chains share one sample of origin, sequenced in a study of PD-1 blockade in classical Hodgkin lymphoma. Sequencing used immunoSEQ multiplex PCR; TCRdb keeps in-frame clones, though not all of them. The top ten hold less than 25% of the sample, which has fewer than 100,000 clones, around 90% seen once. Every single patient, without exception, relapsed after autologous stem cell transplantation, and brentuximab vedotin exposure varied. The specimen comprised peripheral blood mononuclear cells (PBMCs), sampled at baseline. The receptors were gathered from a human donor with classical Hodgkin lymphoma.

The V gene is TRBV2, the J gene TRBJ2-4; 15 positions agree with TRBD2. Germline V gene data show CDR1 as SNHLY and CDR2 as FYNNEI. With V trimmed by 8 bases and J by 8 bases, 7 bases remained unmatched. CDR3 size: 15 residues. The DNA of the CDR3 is TGTGCCAGCTGGACTAGCGGGAGGGCGGGTTACATTCAGTACTTC. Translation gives CASWTSGRAGYIQYF.

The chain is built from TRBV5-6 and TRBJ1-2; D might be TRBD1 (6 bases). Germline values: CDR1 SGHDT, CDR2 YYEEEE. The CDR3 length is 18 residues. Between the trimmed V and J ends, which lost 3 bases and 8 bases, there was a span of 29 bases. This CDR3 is CASSSPTRTGRLVGGYTF. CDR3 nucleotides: TGTGCCAGCAGCTCCCCTACGCGAACAGGGAGGCTCGTCGGGGGCTACACCTTC.

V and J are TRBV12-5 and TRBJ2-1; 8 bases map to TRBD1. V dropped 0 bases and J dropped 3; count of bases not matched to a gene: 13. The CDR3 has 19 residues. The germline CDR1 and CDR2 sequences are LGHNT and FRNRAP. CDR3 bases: TGTGCTAGTGGTTTGGTCCCCCTACGACAGGGGATAAACTACAATGAGCAGTTCTTC. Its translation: CASGLVPLRQGINYNEQFF.

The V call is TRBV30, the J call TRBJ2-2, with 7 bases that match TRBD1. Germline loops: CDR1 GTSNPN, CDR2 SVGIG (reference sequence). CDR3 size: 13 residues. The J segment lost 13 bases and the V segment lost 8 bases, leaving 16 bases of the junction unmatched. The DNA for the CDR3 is TGTGCCCAATCGGGACAGACAGGCGAGGGGCTGTTTTTT. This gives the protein CAQSGQTGEGLFF. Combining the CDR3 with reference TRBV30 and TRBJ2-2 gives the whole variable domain SQTIHQWPATLVQPVGSPLSLECTVEGTSNPNLYWYRQAAGRGLQLLFYSVGIGQISSEVPQNLSASRPQDRQFILSSKKLLLSDSGFYLCAQSGQTGEGLFFGEGSRLTVL.

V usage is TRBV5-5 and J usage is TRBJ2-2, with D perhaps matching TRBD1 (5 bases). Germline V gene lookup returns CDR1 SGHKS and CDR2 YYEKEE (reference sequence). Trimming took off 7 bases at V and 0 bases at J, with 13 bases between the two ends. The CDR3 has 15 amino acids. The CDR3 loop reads CASGAVTTNTGELFF. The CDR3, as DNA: TGTGCCAGCGGGGCGGTAACTACGAACACCGGGGAGCTGTTTTTT.

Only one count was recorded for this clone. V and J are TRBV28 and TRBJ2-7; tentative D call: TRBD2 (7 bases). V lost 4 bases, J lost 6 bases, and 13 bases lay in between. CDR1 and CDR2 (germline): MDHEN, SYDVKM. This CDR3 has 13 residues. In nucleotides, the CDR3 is TGTGCCAGCAGTTCCACAGGGAGGGGCGAGCAGTACTTC. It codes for CASSSTGRGEQYF.

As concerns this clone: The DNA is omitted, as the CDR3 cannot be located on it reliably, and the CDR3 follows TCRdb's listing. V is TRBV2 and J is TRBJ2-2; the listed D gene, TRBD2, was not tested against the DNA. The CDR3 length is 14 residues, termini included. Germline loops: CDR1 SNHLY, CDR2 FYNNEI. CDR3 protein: CASSEARRAGELFF.

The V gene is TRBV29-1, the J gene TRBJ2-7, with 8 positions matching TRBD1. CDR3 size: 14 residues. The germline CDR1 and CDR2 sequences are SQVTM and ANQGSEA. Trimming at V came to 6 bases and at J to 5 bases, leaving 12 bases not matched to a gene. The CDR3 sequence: CSVLPQQGANEQYF. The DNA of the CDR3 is TGCAGCGTCCTCCCCCAGCAGGGGGCCAACGAGCAGTACTTC.